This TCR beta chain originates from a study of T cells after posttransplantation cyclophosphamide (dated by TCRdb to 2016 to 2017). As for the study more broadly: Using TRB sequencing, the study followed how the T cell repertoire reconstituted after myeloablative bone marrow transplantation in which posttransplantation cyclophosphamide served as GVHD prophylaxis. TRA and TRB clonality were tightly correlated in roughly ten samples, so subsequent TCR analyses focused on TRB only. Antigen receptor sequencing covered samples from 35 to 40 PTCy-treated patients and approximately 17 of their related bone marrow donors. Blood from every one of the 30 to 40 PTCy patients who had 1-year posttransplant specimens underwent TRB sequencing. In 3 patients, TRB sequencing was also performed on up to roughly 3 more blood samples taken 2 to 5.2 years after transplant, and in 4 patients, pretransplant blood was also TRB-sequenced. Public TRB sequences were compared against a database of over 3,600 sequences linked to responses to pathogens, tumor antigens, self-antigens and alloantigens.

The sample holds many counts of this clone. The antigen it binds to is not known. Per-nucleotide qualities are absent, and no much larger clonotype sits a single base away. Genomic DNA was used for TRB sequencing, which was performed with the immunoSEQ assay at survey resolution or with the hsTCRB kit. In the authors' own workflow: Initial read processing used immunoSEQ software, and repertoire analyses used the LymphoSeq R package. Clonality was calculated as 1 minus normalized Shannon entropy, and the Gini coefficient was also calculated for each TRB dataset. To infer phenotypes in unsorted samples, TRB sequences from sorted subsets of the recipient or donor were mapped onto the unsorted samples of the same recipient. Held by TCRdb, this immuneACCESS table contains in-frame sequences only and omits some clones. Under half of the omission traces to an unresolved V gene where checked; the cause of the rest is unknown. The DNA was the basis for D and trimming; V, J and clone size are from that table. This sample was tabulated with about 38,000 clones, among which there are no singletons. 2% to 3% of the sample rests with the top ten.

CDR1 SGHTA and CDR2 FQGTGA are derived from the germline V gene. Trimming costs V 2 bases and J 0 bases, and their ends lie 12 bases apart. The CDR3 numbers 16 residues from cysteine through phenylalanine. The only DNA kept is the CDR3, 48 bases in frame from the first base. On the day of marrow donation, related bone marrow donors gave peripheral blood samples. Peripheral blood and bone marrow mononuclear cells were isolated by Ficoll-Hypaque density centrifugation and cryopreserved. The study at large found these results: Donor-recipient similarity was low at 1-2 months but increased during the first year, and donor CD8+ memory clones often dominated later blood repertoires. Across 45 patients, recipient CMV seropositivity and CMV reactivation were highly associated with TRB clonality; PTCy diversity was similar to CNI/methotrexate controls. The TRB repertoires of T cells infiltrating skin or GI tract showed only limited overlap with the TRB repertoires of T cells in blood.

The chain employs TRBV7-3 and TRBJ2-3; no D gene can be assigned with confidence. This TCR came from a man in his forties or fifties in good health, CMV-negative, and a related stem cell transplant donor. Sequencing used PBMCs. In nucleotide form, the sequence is TGTGCCAGCAGCTTAGCGACTGGCACAAGCACAGATACGCAGTATTTT. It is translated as CASSLATGTSTDTQYF.